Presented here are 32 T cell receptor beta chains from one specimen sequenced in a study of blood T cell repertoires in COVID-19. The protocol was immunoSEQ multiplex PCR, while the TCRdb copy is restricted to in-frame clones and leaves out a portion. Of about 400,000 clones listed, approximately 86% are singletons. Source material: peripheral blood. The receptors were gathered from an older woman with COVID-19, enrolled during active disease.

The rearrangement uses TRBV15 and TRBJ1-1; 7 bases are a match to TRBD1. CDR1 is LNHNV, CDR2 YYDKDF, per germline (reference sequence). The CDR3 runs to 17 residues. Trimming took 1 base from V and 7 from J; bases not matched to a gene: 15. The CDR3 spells CATSRGRGPGHGREAFF. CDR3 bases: TGTGCCACCAGCAGAGGGAGGGGGCCGGGCCACGGGCGTGAAGCTTTCTTT.

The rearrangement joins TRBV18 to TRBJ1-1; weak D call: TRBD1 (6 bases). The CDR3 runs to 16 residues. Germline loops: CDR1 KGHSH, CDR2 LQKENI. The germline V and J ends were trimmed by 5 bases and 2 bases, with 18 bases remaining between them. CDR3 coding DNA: TGTGCCAGCTCATTCTTCGACCGGGACATAAACACTGAAGCTTTCTTT. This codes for CASSFFDRDINTEAFF.

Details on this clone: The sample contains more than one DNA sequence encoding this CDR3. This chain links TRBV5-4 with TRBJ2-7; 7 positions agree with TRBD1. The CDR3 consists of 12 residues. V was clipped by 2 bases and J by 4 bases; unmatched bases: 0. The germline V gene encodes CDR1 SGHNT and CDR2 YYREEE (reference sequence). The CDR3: CASSLQGYEQYF. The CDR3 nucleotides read TGTGCCAGCAGCTTACAGGGGTACGAGCAGTACTTC.

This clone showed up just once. CDR3 loop: CASRSDRDGEKLFF. The CDR3 bases are TGCGCCAGCAGGTCGGACAGGGACGGGGAGAAACTGTTTTTT. This chain joins TRBV10-1 and TRBJ1-4; 8 positions agree with TRBD1. From germline, CDR1 is WNHNN and CDR2 SYGVQD (reference sequence). The CDR3 spans 14 residues. J was trimmed by 11 bases and V by 6 bases; bases with no gene match: 11.

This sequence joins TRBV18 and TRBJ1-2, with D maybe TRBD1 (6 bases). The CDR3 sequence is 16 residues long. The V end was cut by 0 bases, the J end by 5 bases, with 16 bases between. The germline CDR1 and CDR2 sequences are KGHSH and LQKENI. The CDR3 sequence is CASSPPSARGGYGYTF. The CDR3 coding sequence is TGTGCCAGCTCACCACCGAGCGCCAGGGGAGGGTATGGCTACACCTTC.

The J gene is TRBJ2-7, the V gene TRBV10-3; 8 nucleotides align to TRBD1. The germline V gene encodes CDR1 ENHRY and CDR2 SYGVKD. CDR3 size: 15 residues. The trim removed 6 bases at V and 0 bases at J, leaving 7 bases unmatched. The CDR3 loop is CAIRGQGRNSYEQYF. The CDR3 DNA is TGTGCCATCAGAGGACAGGGCAGAAACTCCTACGAGCAGTACTTC.

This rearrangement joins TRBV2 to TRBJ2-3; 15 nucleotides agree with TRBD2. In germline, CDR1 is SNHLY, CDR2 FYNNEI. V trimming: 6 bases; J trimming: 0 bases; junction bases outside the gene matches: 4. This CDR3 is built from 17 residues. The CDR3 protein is CASRKGLAGGSTDTQYF. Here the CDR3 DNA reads TGTGCCAGCAGGAAGGGACTAGCGGGGGGAAGCACAGATACGCAGTATTTT.

In DNA, the CDR3 is TGCGCCAGCAGCTTGGTTTTAGCCCCGTACCAAGAGACCCAGTACTTC. Its protein product is CASSLVLAPYQETQYF. The chain recombines TRBV5-1 with TRBJ2-5; D is unresolved. This CDR3 comprises 16 residues. V was trimmed by 0 bases and J by 0 bases, leaving 12 bases between them. The germline V gene has CDR1 SGHRS and CDR2 YFSETQ.

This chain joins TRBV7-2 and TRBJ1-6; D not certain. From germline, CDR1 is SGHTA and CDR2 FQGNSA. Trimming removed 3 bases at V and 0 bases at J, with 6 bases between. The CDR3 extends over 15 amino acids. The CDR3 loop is CASSLISSYNSPLHF. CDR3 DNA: TGTGCCAGCAGCTTGATTAGCTCCTATAATTCACCCCTCCACTTT.

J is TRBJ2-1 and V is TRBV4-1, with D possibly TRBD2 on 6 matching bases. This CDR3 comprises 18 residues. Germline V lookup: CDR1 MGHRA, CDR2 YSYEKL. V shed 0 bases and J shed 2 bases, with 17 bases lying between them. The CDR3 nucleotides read TGCGCCAGCAGCCAAGAAGCCCCGGTGGCGGGACCCTACAATGAGCAGTTCTTC. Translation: CASSQEAPVAGPYNEQFF.

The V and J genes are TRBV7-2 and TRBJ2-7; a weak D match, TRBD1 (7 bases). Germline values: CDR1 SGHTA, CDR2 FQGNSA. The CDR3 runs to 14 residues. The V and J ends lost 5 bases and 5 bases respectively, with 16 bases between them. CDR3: CASSPSRGVHEQYF. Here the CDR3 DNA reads TGTGCCAGCAGCCCGTCCAGGGGGGTCCACGAGCAGTACTTC.

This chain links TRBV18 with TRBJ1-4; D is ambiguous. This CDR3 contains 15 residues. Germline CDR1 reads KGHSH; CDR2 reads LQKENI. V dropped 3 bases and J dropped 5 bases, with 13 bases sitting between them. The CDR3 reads CASSPYSEPNEKLFF. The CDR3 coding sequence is TGTGCCAGCTCACCCTACTCCGAACCGAATGAAAAACTGTTTTTT.

The CDR3 is CASSQSGRGYQETQYF. As DNA, the CDR3 is TGCGCCAGCAGTCAATCCGGGAGGGGGTACCAAGAGACCCAGTACTTC. The chain employs TRBV23-1 and TRBJ2-5, with TRBD2 identical over 8 bases. TRBV23-1 is an ORF for which the function is uncertain. CDR3 length: 16 residues. V gave up 0 bases and J gave up 0 bases; unmatched junction bases: 3.

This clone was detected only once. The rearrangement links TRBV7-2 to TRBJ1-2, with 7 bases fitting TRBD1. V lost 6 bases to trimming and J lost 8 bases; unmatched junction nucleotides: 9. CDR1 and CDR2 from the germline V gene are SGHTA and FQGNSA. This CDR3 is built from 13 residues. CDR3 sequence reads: CASRPDRENGYTF. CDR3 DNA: TGTGCCAGCAGGCCTGACAGGGAGAACGGCTACACCTTC. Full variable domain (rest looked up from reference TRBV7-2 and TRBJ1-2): GAGVSQSPSNKVTEKGKDVELRCDPISGHTALYWYRQSLGQGLEFLIYFQGNSAPDKSGLPSDRFSAERTGGSVSTLTIQRTQQEDSAVYLCASRPDRENGYTFGSGTRLTVV.

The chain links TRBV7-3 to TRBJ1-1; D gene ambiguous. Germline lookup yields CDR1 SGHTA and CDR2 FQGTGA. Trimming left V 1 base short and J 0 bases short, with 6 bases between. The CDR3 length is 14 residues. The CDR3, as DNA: TGTGCCAGCAGCTTAATTGCGATGAACACTGAAGCTTTCTTT. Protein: CASSLIAMNTEAFF.

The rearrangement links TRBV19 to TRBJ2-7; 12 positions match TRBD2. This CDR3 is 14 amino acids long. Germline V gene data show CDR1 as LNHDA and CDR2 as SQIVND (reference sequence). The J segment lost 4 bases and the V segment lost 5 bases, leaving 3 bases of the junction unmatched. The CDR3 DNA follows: TGTGCCAGTAGTCTAGCGGGGGGGCTTTACGAGCAGTACTTC. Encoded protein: CASSLAGGLYEQYF.

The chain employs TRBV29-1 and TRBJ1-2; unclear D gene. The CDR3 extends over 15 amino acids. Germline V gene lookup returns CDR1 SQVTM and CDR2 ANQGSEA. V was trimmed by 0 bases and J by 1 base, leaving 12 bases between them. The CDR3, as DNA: TGCAGCGTTGAAGATCCGCGCGTTTATAACTATGGCTACACCTTC. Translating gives CSVEDPRVYNYGYTF.

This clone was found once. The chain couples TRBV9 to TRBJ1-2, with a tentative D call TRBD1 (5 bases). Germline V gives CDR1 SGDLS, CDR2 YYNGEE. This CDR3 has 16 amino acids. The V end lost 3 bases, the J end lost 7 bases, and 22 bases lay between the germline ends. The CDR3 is CASSEGANEGRSGYTF. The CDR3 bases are TGTGCCAGCAGCGAAGGGGCTAATGAGGGGAGGTCTGGCTACACCTTC.

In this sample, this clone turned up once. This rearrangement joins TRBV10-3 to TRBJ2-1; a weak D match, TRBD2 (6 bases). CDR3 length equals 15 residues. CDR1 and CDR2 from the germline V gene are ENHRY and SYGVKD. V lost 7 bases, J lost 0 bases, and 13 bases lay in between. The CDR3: CAITGDLSSYNEQFF. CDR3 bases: TGTGCCATCACCGGGGACTTGAGCTCCTACAATGAGCAGTTCTTC.

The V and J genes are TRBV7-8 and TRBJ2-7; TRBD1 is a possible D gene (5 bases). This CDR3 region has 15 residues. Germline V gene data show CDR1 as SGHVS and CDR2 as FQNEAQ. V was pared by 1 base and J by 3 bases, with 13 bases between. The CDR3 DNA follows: TGTGCCAGCAGCTTAGTACCACAGGAATTCTACGAGCAGTACTTC. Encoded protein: CASSLVPQEFYEQYF.

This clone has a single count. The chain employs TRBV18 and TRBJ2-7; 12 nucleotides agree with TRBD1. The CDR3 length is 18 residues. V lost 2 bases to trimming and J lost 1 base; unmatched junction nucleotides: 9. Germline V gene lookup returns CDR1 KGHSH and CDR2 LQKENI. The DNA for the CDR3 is TGTGCCAGCTCACCAAACTCGGGACAGGGGGCTATATCCTACGAGCAGTACTTC. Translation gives CASSPNSGQGAISYEQYF.

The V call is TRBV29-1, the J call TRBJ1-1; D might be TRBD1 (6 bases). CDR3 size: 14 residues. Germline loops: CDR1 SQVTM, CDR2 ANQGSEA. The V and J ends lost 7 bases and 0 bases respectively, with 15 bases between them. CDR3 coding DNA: TGCAGCGCCGTAGGGACAACTATGAACACTGAAGCTTTCTTT. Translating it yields CSAVGTTMNTEAFF.

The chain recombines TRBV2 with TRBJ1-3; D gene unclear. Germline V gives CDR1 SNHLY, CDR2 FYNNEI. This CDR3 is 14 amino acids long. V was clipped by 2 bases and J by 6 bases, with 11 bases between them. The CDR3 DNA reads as TGTGCCAGCAGTGAATCCAGGTTTGAAAACACCATATATTTT. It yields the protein CASSESRFENTIYF.

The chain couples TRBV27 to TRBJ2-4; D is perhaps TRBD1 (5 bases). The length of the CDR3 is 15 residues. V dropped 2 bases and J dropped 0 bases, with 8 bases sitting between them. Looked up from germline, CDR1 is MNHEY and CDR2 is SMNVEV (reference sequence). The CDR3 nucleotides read TGTGCCAGCAGTTTAAGGGGTACAGCCAAAAACATTCAGTACTTC. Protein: CASSLRGTAKNIQYF.

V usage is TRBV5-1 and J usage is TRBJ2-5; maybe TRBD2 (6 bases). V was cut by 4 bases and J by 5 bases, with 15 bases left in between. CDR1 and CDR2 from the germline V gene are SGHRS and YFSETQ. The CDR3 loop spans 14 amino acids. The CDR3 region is CASSPRAGQETQYF. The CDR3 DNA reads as TGCGCCAGCAGCCCTCGCGCGGGGCAGGAGACCCAGTACTTC.

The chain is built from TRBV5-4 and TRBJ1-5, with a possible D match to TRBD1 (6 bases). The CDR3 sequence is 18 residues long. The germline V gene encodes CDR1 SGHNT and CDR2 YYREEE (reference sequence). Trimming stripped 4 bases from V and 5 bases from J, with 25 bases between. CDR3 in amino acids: CASSPRPFVQGLDQPQHF. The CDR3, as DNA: TGTGCCAGCAGCCCTCGTCCGTTTGTGCAGGGGCTTGATCAGCCCCAGCATTTT.

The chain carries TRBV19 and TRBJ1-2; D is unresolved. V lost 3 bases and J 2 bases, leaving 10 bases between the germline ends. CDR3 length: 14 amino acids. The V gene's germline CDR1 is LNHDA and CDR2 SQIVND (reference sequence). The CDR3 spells CASSIQNSNYGYTF. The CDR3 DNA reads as TGTGCCAGTAGTATTCAAAACAGCAACTATGGCTACACCTTC.

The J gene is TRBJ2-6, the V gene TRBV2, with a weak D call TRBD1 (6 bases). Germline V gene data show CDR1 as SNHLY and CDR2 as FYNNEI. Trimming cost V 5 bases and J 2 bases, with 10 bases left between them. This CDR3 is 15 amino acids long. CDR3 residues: CASSPQGTGANVLTF. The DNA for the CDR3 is TGTGCCAGCAGTCCCCAGGGGACTGGGGCCAACGTCCTGACTTTC.

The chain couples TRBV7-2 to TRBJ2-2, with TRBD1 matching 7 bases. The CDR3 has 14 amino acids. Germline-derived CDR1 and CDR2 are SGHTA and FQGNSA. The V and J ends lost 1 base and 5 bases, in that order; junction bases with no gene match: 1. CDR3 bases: TGTGCCAGCAGCTTAGTACAGGGGACCGGGGAGCTGTTTTTT. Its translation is CASSLVQGTGELFF.

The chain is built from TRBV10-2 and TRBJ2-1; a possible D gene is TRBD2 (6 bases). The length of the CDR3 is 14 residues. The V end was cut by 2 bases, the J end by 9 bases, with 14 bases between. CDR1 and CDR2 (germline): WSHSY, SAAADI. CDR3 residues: CASSEELALGEQFF. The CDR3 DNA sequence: TGCGCCAGCAGTGAGGAACTAGCCTTGGGTGAGCAGTTCTTC.

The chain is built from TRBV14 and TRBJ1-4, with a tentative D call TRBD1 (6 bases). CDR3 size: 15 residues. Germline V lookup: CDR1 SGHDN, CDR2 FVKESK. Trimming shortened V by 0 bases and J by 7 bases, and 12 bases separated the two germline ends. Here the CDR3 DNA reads TGTGCCAGCAGCCAAGAGGGGGGGCTGCGTGAAAAACTGTTTTTT. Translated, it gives CASSQEGGLREKLFF.

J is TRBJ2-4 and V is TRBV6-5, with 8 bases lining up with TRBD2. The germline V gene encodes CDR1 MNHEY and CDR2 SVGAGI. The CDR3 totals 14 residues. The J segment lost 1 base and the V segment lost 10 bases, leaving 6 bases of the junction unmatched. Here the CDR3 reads CATRGGPAKNIQYF. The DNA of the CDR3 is TGTGCCACCCGGGGGGGCCCGGCCAAAAACATTCAGTACTTC.